This T cell receptor beta chain was found in a study of cytomegalovirus exposure and HLA in healthy donors. Study-wide points: Serostatus for CMV was the only available immune exposure information.

Amplification used 60 Vbeta primers and 13 Jbeta primers. Assay: immunoSEQ multiplex PCR; the TCRdb copy retains only in-frame clones and omits some. The table records approximately 140,000 clones, around 79% of them present only once. On this clone itself: Its antigen is unidentified.

The germline V gene has CDR1 SGDLS and CDR2 YYNGEE. The CDR3 loop spans 15 amino acids. Trimming took off 4 bases at V and 5 bases at J, with 18 bases between the two ends. Each of the donors was a healthy bone marrow donor. Sequencing was performed on PBMCs. This receptor was taken from a man aged 50 to 59 in good health and CMV-seropositive. The V and J genes are TRBV9 and TRBJ2-5; possibly TRBD1 for D (6 bases). The chain's CDR3 is CASSPRTATGETQYF. CDR3 bases: TGTGCCAGCAGCCCGCGGACAGCAACGGGGGAGACCCAGTACTTC.